This is a list of T cell receptor beta chains from one sample in a study of blood T cell repertoires in COVID-19. TCRdb's copy holds only in-frame clones and misses some; the assay was immunoSEQ multiplex PCR. The sample includes more than 400,000 clones, 75% to 90% of them seen just once. Sequenced sample: PBMCs or T cells enriched from blood (not recorded which). The source of these receptors is a woman aged 18-30 years who had recovered from COVID-19. CDR3s include the opening cysteine and the closing phenylalanine or tryptophan. D genes are given only for firm matches. Size values are once, few and many counts, or a class for expanded clones, and some rows have none.

TRBJ1-4,-,TRBV5-5,-,TGTGCCAGCAGCTTGTCAGGGGAGGGTGAAAAACTGTTTTTT,CASSLSGEGEKLFF
TRBJ1-2,few,TRBV5-5,-,TGTGCCAGCAGCTTGGAGGGGCCCTATGGCTACACCTTC,CASSLEGPYGYTF
TRBJ1-1,-,TRBV30,-,TGTGCCTGGAGTGCTTATAGGGTAAATCGGGGCACTGAAGCTTTCTTT,CAWSAYRVNRGTEAFF
TRBJ1-2,-,TRBV4-1,-,TGCGCCAGCAGCCCCTTAACGGGGGGAACTTACTATGGCTACACCTTC,CASSPLTGGTYYGYTF
TRBJ2-5,few,TRBV7-9,TRBD2,TGTGCCAGCAGCCCCTCCCCTAGCGGGGGGGGGCGGGAGACCCAGTACTTC,CASSPSPSGGGRETQYF
TRBJ1-2,-,TRBV30,TRBD1,TGTGCCTGGACTGGGACAGGGGATGGCTACACCTTC,CAWTGTGDGYTF
TRBJ2-7,once,TRBV5-1,-,TGCGCCAGCAGCTTGGCCTTTGGACAAACCTACGAGCAGTACTTC,CASSLAFGQTYEQYF
TRBJ1-1,-,TRBV28,TRBD1,TGTGCCAGCAGTTTAGGACAGGGTGCTGAAGCTTTCTTT,CASSLGQGAEAFF
TRBJ2-5,few,TRBV30,-,TGTGCCTGGAGTGTCGGGGGAGGGGGAGGAGAGACCCAGTACTTC,CAWSVGGGGGETQYF
TRBJ2-7,-,TRBV5-1,TRBD1,TGCGCCAGCAGCCTCTCGACAGGGGAGTACGAGCAGTACTTC,CASSLSTGEYEQYF
TRBJ2-2,-,TRBV7-2,-,TGTGCCAGCAGTACCTCCACCAGGGGCACCGGGGAGCTGTTTTTT,CASSTSTRGTGELFF
TRBJ1-3,-,TRBV5-1,-,TGCGCCAGCAGCTTACAGGGATTAGGAAACACCATATATTTT,CASSLQGLGNTIYF
TRBJ1-1,-,TRBV5-1,TRBD1,TGCGCCAGCAGCTTAAGACAGGGTGGCGTCCACACTGAAGCTTTCTTT,CASSLRQGGVHTEAFF
TRBJ2-3,-,TRBV19,TRBD1,TGTGCCAGTAGCCTACAGGGGTGGGACACAGATACGCAGTATTTT,CASSLQGWDTDTQYF
TRBJ2-2,-,TRBV2,TRBD1,TGTGCCAGCAGGGACAGGGACTACACCGGGGAGCTGTTTTTT,CASRDRDYTGELFF
TRBJ1-4,-,TRBV28,TRBD1,TGTGCCAGCAGAGTCCCGGGACAGGGTGGGGAAAAACTGTTTTTT,CASRVPGQGGEKLFF
TRBJ1-1,-,TRBV24-1,-,TGTGCCACCAGTGAGTCCGGGTCCCTGAACACTGAAGCTTTCTTT,CATSESGSLNTEAFF
TRBJ1-2,-,TRBV27,TRBD1,TGTGCCAGCAGTTTAAGGGGACAGGGGTCCCCTACTAACTATGGCTACACCTTC,CASSLRGQGSPTNYGYTF
TRBJ1-1,-,TRBV19,-,TGTGCCAGTAGTATGGCACGCAGGGGTAGGAATACTGAAGCTTTCTTT,CASSMARRGRNTEAFF
TRBJ1-2,once,TRBV2,TRBD1,TGTGCCATCGACAGGGGCGACGAAAAATTCTATGGCTACACCTTC,CAIDRGDEKFYGYTF
TRBJ2-3,-,TRBV4-1,TRBD2,TGCGCCAGCAGACGAGCGGGGGGGGACACAGATACGCAGTATTTT,CASRRAGGDTDTQYF
TRBJ1-1,once,TRBV2,TRBD1,TGTGCCAGCAGTGGACAGGGGAGCACTGAAGCTTTCTTT,CASSGQGSTEAFF
TRBJ2-2,-,TRBV7-2,-,TGTGCCAGCAGCTTAACGGACAGCACCGGGGAGCTGTTTTTT,CASSLTDSTGELFF
TRBJ1-1,-,TRBV24-1,TRBD1,TGTGCCACCAGTACGTCGACAGGGGGCGCGACTGAAGCTTTCTTT,CATSTSTGGATEAFF
TRBJ2-7,-,TRBV7-8,TRBD2,TGTGCCAGCACCCCCAGCGGGACCGCGGGTGTTTACGAGCAGTACTTC,CASTPSGTAGVYEQYF
TRBJ2-3,once,TRBV27,TRBD2,TGTGCCAGCAGTTTAAGAGTATTAGCGGGGGGGCGGATCACAGATACGCAGTATTTT,CASSLRVLAGGRITDTQYF
TRBJ1-1,-,TRBV4-1,-,TGCGCCAGCAGCCAAGGAGGGGCAGGGGCGAACACTGAAGCTTTCTTT,CASSQGGAGANTEAFF
TRBJ1-5,-,TRBV7-2,-,TGTGCCAGCAGCTTAGGAGGGAGGAGCAATCAGCCCCAGCATTTT,CASSLGGRSNQPQHF
TRBJ2-1,-,TRBV29-1,TRBD2,TGCAGCGTTGGAAGGGGGAGCGGGGGCGGTGAGCAGTTCTTC,CSVGRGSGGGEQFF
TRBJ2-3,-,TRBV6-5,-,TGTGCCAGCAGGACCCTGGTCCGAGGTACGCAGTATTTT,CASRTLVRGTQYF
TRBJ1-2,-,TRBV4-1,-,TGCGCCAGCAGCCACGAGGAGGTTAACTATGGCTACACCTTC,CASSHEEVNYGYTF
TRBJ2-7,-,TRBV3-1/TRBV3-2,TRBD2,TGTGCCAGCAGCCACCTACTAGCGGGGGGTTCCGAGCAGTACTTC,CASSHLLAGGSEQYF
TRBJ2-7,-,TRBV14,TRBD1,TGTGCCAGCAGCCAAGATCGGTGGGGACAGCCTTCCTACGAGCAGTACTTC,CASSQDRWGQPSYEQYF
TRBJ1-1,-,TRBV6-5,-,-,CASSSSDTEAFF
TRBJ2-2,-,TRBV3-1/TRBV3-2,-,TGTGCCAGCAGCCATAATGTGAACACCGGGGAGCTGTTTTTT,CASSHNVNTGELFF
TRBJ2-7,-,TRBV6-1,-,TGTGCCAGCAGTGAAGCTTTAGGGTTGGCAGGGAAGTCTGGGCAGTACTTC,CASSEALGLAGKSGQYF
TRBJ2-3,-,TRBV10-3,TRBD2,TGTGCCATCAGTTTGCGGGGGAGGGACACAGATACGCAGTATTTT,CAISLRGRDTDTQYF
TRBJ1-2,-,TRBV2,TRBD1,TGTGCCAGCAGTGATAGGGACAGGGTTTCAAATATCCGAGGCTACACCTTC,CASSDRDRVSNIRGYTF
TRBJ2-1,-,TRBV24-1,TRBD1,TGTGCCACCAGCGCTGTGTCGGGACAGGGGCACAATGAGCAGTTCTTC,CATSAVSGQGHNEQFF
TRBJ1-2,-,TRBV9,TRBD1,TGTGCCAGCAGCGAGGGGGCAGGGGGCTACTATGGCTACACCTTC,CASSEGAGGYYGYTF
TRBJ1-1,-,TRBV2,-,TGTGCCAGCAGTGCGGTGGGCAGGGCCGTTGAAGCTTTCTTT,CASSAVGRAVEAFF
TRBJ2-5,once,TRBV7-2,TRBD1,TGTGCCAGCAGCTTGGACCAGGGGGTTTGGGAGACCCAGTACTTC,CASSLDQGVWETQYF
TRBJ1-4,-,TRBV18,TRBD1,TGTGCCAGCTCGCCAACAGGGGGGGATGAAAAACTGTTTTTT,CASSPTGGDEKLFF
TRBJ2-7,once,TRBV9,-,TGTGCCAGCAGCGTGGGCAGCAGCTCCTACGAGCAGTACTTC,CASSVGSSSYEQYF
TRBJ1-2,once,TRBV3-1/TRBV3-2,-,TGTGCCAGCAGCCTGGGGGCCGGATCCTATGGCTACACCTTC,CASSLGAGSYGYTF
TRBJ1-5,once,TRBV15,TRBD1,TGTGCCACCAGCAGAGATCAGGGGGGTGGGCAGCCCCAGCATTTT,CATSRDQGGGQPQHF
TRBJ2-2,-,TRBV5-1,TRBD1,TGCGCCAGCAGCCACGGGACAGGGGATGCCGGGGAGCTGTTTTTT,CASSHGTGDAGELFF
TRBJ2-3,-,TRBV5-1,-,TGCGCCAGCAGCAACACAGTCAGCACAGATACGCAGTATTTT,CASSNTVSTDTQYF
TRBJ1-1,-,TRBV5-6,-,TGTGCCAGCAGCGACTTCAACGTGAACACTGAAGCTTTCTTT,CASSDFNVNTEAFF
TRBJ2-4,-,TRBV6-5,-,TGTGCCAGCTCCGAAGAAGGGACACTCAAAAACATTCAGTACTTC,CASSEEGTLKNIQYF
TRBJ1-6,once,TRBV2,-,TGTGCCAGCAGTCAACAGGGCTATAATTCACCCCTCCACTTT,CASSQQGYNSPLHF
TRBJ1-6,-,TRBV19,TRBD1,TGTGCCAGTAGCCCGGGACAGGGGAATTCACCCCTCCACTTT,CASSPGQGNSPLHF
TRBJ2-2,-,TRBV6-1,-,TGTGCCAGCAGTGAGAGGCAGGGGAACACCGGGGAGCTGTTTTTT,CASSERQGNTGELFF